The clone carrying this T cell receptor (beta chain) was seen ten or more times. Its specificity is not known. This CDR3 is 15 amino acids long. With 1 base clipped from V and 8 bases from J, the junction kept 9 bases outside the gene matches. Germline V gives CDR1 MGHRA, CDR2 YSYEKL. This specimen belongs to a study of T-cell memory formation after mild COVID-19. TCRalpha and TCRbeta libraries used 5'RACE with constant-segment primers and UMIs. TCRdb independently ran MiXCR on the 5' RACE reads; one entry per CDR3 protein. The profile shows fewer than 50,000 distinct CDR3 sequences, 7% to 8% of them singletons. Findings of the study overall: CD4/CD8 balance held among clones contracting day 15 to 85, and later expanders leaned CD4+.

The sample comprised PBMCs or a T cell subset sorted from them (not recorded which). The sequence was collected from a young man who had mild COVID-19 (a few samples of this study predate the infection). Cell type and time point are not known. The chain combines TRBV4-1 with TRBJ2-5; 8 positions match TRBD2. The DNA of the CDR3 is TGCGCCAGCAGCCAAGCTGCGACTAGCGATGGCACCCAGTACTTC. Its protein product is CASSQAATSDGTQYF.